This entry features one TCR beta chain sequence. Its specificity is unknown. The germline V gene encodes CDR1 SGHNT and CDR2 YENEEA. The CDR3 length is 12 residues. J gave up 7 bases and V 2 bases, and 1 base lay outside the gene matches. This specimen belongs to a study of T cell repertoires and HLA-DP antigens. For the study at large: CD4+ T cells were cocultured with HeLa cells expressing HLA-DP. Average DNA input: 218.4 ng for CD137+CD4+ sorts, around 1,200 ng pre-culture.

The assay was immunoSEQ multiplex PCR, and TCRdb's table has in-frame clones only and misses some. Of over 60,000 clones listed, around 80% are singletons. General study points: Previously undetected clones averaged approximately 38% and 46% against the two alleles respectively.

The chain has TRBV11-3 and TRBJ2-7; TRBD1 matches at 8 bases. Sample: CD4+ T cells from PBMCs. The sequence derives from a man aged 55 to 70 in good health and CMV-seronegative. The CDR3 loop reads CASSLNRGEQYF. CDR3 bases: TGTGCCAGCAGCTTAAACAGGGGGGAGCAGTACTTC. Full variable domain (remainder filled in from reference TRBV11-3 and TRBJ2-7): EAGVVQSPRYKIIEKKQPVAFWCNPISGHNTLYWYLQNLGQGPELLIRYENEEAVDDSQLPKDRFSAERLKGVDSTLKIQPAELGDSAVYLCASSLNRGEQYFGPGTRLTVT.